The present T cell receptor (beta chain) was sequenced within a study of shared clonotypes between healthy human individuals. TCRdb's copy holds only in-frame clones and misses some; the assay was immunoSEQ multiplex PCR. The sample consists of roughly 2.5 million clones, more than 90% of them appearing once. CDR3 length: 13 amino acids. Trimming stripped 7 bases from V and 5 bases from J, with 14 bases between. CDR1 MNHEY and CDR2 SVGAGI come from the germline V gene. From CD4+ cells came CD45RA+ naive and CD45RA-negative memory subsets. The chain has TRBV6-5 and TRBJ1-1; D gene ambiguous. Sequencing used naive CD4+ T cells sorted from blood. Subset denoted: CD45RA+ positively selected. The receptor was derived from a man aged 18 to 35 in good health. CDR3 sequence reads: CASTTVVGTEAFF. CDR3 nucleotides: TGTGCCAGCACTACGGTGGTAGGGACTGAAGCTTTCTTT.